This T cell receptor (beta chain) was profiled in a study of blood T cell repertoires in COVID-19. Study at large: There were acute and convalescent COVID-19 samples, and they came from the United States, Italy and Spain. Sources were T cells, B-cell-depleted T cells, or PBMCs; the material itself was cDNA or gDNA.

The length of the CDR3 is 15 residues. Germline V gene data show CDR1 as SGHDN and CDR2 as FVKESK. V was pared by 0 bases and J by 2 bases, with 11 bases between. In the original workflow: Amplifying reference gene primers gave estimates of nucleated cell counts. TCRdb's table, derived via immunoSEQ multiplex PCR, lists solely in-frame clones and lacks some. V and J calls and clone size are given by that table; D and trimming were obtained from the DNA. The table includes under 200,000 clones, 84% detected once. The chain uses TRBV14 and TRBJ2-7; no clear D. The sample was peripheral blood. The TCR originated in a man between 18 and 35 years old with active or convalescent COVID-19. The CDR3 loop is CASSQDEALPYEQYF. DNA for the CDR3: TGTGCCAGCAGCCAAGATGAGGCGCTCCCCTACGAGCAGTACTTC.